The 21 T cell receptor beta chains below come from one sample, sequenced in a study of blood T cells in healthy people across ages. The second PCR ran 7 to 11 cycles with a sample-barcoded 5' primer and J-beta primers. A single record per CDR3 protein comes from TCRdb applying MiXCR to the 5' RACE reads. Here the sample spans about 780,000 distinct CDR3 sequences, around two thirds being singletons. Sequencing was performed on blood. Receptors were obtained from a man aged 25-40 years in good health.

This clonotype appeared once. J is TRBJ2-7 and V is TRBV19, with a tentative D call TRBD2 (7 bases). The CDR3 sequence is 16 residues long. Trimming removed 4 bases from V and 0 bases from J, with 16 bases in between. Germline lookup yields CDR1 LNHDA and CDR2 SQIVND (reference sequence). Here the CDR3 DNA reads TGTGCCAGTAGTACCCCGGGGGGCTGGAGCTCCTACGAGCAGTACTTC. Protein sequence: CASSTPGGWSSYEQYF.

This chain uses TRBV15 with TRBJ2-1; no firm D call. V was trimmed by 8 bases and J by 3 bases, leaving 5 bases between them. Germline V CDR1 and CDR2: LNHNV, YYDKDF (reference sequence). CDR3 size: 11 residues. The CDR3 DNA reads as TGTGCCACCGTAGGCTACAATGAGCAGTTCTTC. Its protein product is CATVGYNEQFF. The full variable domain, with the rest looked up from reference TRBV15 and TRBJ2-1, is DAMVIQNPRYQVTQFGKPVTLSCSQTLNHNVMYWYQQKSSQAPKLLFHYYDKDFNNEADTPDNFQSRRPNTSFCFLDIRSPGLGDTAMYLCATVGYNEQFFGPGTRLTVL.

The chain employs TRBV28 and TRBJ2-5, with D possibly TRBD1 on 6 matching bases. Germline V gene sequence: CDR1 MDHEN, CDR2 SYDVKM. The CDR3 contains 14 residues. V was pared by 3 bases and J by 0 bases, with 8 bases between. CDR3 sequence reads: CASSFQGHQETQYF. The CDR3 DNA is TGTGCCAGCAGTTTCCAGGGGCACCAAGAGACCCAGTACTTC.

The CDR3 coding sequence is TGTGCCAGCAGCCAAGGAAACATAGGGGGCTACACCTTC. This sequence encodes CASSQGNIGGYTF. The rearrangement links TRBV4-2 to TRBJ1-2; D gene unclear. Between the trimmed V and J ends, which lost 1 base and 8 bases, there was a span of 11 bases. The CDR3 length is 13 residues. Germline CDR1 and CDR2: LGHNA and YNFKEQ.

In the case of this clonotype: One junction end disagrees with the germline gene, perhaps due to a read error. The chain links TRBV20-1 to TRBJ1-2; D perhaps matches TRBD1 (6 bases). Germline CDR1 and CDR2: DFQATT and SNEGSKA (reference sequence). The CDR3 length is 11 residues. The DNA for the CDR3 is TGCAATGCTAGTAGGGGGTCTGGCTACACCTTC. Translated: CNASRGSGYTF.

This clonotype has more than one count but fewer than ten. The chain employs TRBV7-3 and TRBJ2-1, with TRBD2 identical over 8 bases. This CDR3 comprises 16 residues. J gave up 5 bases and V 4 bases, and 10 bases lay outside the gene matches. Germline CDR1 SGHTA, CDR2 FQGTGA. For the CDR3, the DNA is TGTGCCAGCAGCTCCTCCGCGGGGGGCTATAACAATGAGCAGTTCTTC. This gives the protein CASSSSAGGYNNEQFF.

This CDR3 is CASSYRLQPQHF. The DNA for the CDR3 is TGTGCCAGCAGTTACCGACTTCAGCCCCAGCATTTT. This sequence joins TRBV6-2 or TRBV6-3 and TRBJ1-5, with D unresolved. V lost 2 bases to trimming and J lost 6 bases, with 5 bases between them. Per the germline V gene, CDR1 is MNHEY and CDR2 is SVGEGT. The CDR3 is made up of 12 amino acids.

V is TRBV5-1 and J is TRBJ1-1, with 10 positions matching TRBD1. The CDR3 is made up of 15 amino acids. V shed 4 bases and J 4 bases; nucleotides not matched to a gene: 7. In germline, CDR1 is SGHRS, CDR2 YFSETQ. For the CDR3, the DNA is TGCGCCAGCAGCGTTTCGGGACAGGGGACCACTGAAGCTTTCTTT. Protein sequence: CASSVSGQGTTEAFF. The full variable domain, in which reference TRBV5-1 and TRBJ1-1 provide the parts outside the CDR3, is KAGVTQTPRYLIKTRGQQVTLSCSPISGHRSVSWYQQTPGQGLQFLFEYFSETQRNKGNFPGRFSGRQFSNSRSEMNVSTLELGDSALYLCASSVSGQGTTEAFFGQGTRLTVV.

This clonotype occurred once. The chain recombines TRBV28 with TRBJ2-1; no reliable D call. CDR3 size: 16 residues. The germline V gene has CDR1 MDHEN and CDR2 SYDVKM. V was clipped by 8 bases and J by 8 bases, with 25 bases between them. CDR3 DNA sequence: TGTGCCAGCCTCGAAGGTGGAACAAGATCCCTCTATGAGCAGTTCTTC. This codes for CASLEGGTRSLYEQFF.

In DNA form, the CDR3 reads TGTGCTTCGGAGGGGACCTACGAGCAGTACTTC. Protein: CASEGTYEQYF. The chain has TRBV28 and TRBJ2-7, with D possibly being TRBD2 (6 bases). The CDR3 contains 11 residues. The V gene's germline CDR1 is MDHEN and CDR2 SYDVKM.

This chain connects TRBV7-8 to TRBJ2-1; possibly TRBD1 or TRBD2 for D (5 bases each). The last part of the DNA fits TRBJ2-7 better; the J call may be wrong. Germline lookup yields CDR1 SGHVS and CDR2 FQNEAQ. The CDR3 has 19 amino acids. CDR3: CASSLGPRGAASSYKEQYF. Here the CDR3 DNA reads TGTGCCAGCAGCTTAGGCCCCCGGGGCGCGGCCAGCTCCTACAAGGAGCAGTACTTC.

This chain links TRBV6-5 with TRBJ2-5; 11 bases match TRBD2. The germline CDR1 and CDR2 sequences are MNHEY and SVGAGI. The CDR3 spans 18 residues. J gave up 7 bases and V 0 bases, and 13 bases lay outside the gene matches. CDR3 DNA: TGTGCCAGCAGTTACTCTCAGGGACTAGCGGATCGTAACGGGACCCAGTACTTC. This codes for CASSYSQGLADRNGTQYF.

The chain is built from TRBV7-3 and TRBJ2-6, with D possibly being TRBD1 or TRBD2 (5 bases each). Germline CDR1 is SGHTA and CDR2 is FQGTGA. This CDR3 is built from 19 residues. V lost 1 base and J 4 bases, leaving 20 bases between the germline ends. CDR3 protein: CASSLKGTGLTLGANVLTF. The CDR3 DNA reads as TGTGCCAGCAGCTTAAAGGGGACGGGGCTCACTCTGGGGGCCAACGTCCTGACTTTC. The whole variable domain, remainder taken from reference TRBV7-3 and TRBJ2-6, is GAGVSQTPSNKVTEKGKYVELRCDPISGHTALYWYRQSLGQGPEFLIYFQGTGAADDSGLPNDRFFAVRPEGSVSTLKIQRTERGDSAVYLCASSLKGTGLTLGANVLTFGAGSRLTVL.

This CDR3 is CSARDLGQGDSSSYNSPLHF. The CDR3 DNA reads TGCAGTGCTAGAGATTTGGGACAGGGGGACTCCAGCTCCTATAATTCACCCCTCCACTTT. The rearrangement uses TRBV20-1 and TRBJ1-6; 11 bases are shared with TRBD1. The CDR3 covers 20 residues. Per germline, CDR1 DFQATT and CDR2 SNEGSKA (reference sequence). The ends lost 0 bases at V and 0 bases at J; junction bases unmatched: 10.

This clonotype was seen a handful of times. The chain is built from TRBV6-5 and TRBJ1-2; TRBD1 matches at 7 bases. The ends lost 2 bases at V and 6 bases at J; junction bases unmatched: 9. The CDR3 loop spans 15 amino acids. CDR1 is MNHEY, CDR2 SVGAGI, per germline. The CDR3 DNA sequence: TGTGCCAGCAGTTACCAGGGACAGAGTGGGAATGGCTACACCTTC. Translated: CASSYQGQSGNGYTF.

This clonotype was seen only once. V and J are TRBV14 and TRBJ2-7; TRBD1 or TRBD2 may be the D gene (5 bases each). The CDR3 loop spans 14 amino acids. V was trimmed by 4 bases and J by 7 bases, leaving 17 bases between them. The germline V gene has CDR1 SGHDN and CDR2 FVKESK. In DNA form, the CDR3 reads TGTGCCAGCAGCCCGGGACGGGCGTTCCGGGAGCAGTACTTC. Residues: CASSPGRAFREQYF.

The V call is TRBV12-3 or TRBV12-4, the J call TRBJ2-2, with 8 nucleotides matching TRBD1. V lost 5 bases, J lost 2 bases, and 4 bases stayed unmatched. CDR3 size: 15 residues. This CDR3 is CASSVGQANTGELFF. CDR3 nucleotides: TGTGCCAGCAGTGTGGGACAGGCAAACACCGGGGAGCTGTTTTTT.

This clonotype was counted between two and nine times. The rearrangement links TRBV4-3 to TRBJ2-7; TRBD1 matches 9 bases. V shed 0 bases, J shed 4 bases, and the junction held 7 bases outside the gene matches. Germline V gene sequence: CDR1 LGHNA, CDR2 YSLEER. The CDR3 has 16 amino acids. The CDR3 DNA reads as TGCGCCAGCAGCCAAGATACAGGGGGCATATTTTACGAGCAGTACTTC. Protein: CASSQDTGGIFYEQYF.

The CDR3 protein is CASSLIRGAYNEQFF. The CDR3 DNA sequence: TGTGCCAGCAGCTTAATTAGGGGCGCCTACAATGAGCAGTTCTTC. This chain uses TRBV7-3 with TRBJ2-1, with D tentatively TRBD1 (5 bases). Deletions cut 1 base from V and 2 bases from J, with 9 bases between. Germline V gene data show CDR1 as SGHTA and CDR2 as FQGTGA. The CDR3 consists of 15 residues.

This chain joins TRBV19 and TRBJ1-2, with a tentative D call TRBD1 (6 bases). The germline gives CDR1 LNHDA, CDR2 SQIVND (reference sequence). Trimming cost V 7 bases and J 5 bases, with 26 bases left between them. CDR3 length: 17 residues. For the CDR3, the DNA is TGTGCCAGTACGCGGTATGGACAGCCGATATCAGGGTATGGCTACACCTTC. Its translation: CASTRYGQPISGYGYTF. Full variable domain (outside the CDR3, taken from reference TRBV19 and TRBJ1-2): DGGITQSPKYLFRKEGQNVTLSCEQNLNHDAMYWYRQDPGQGLRLIYYSQIVNDFQKGDIAEGYSVSREKKESFPLTVTSAQKNPTAFYLCASTRYGQPISGYGYTFGSGTRLTVV.

The gene calls are TRBV5-1 and TRBJ2-1, with TRBD2 as a possible D gene (6 bases). CDR1 is SGHRS, CDR2 YFSETQ, per germline. The CDR3 has 14 residues. The ends were cut back, 2 bases at V and 6 bases at J, with 12 bases in the middle. CDR3 DNA: TGCGCCAGCAGCTTAGGGGCGCGGGGCAATGAGCAGTTCTTC. Its translation: CASSLGARGNEQFF.